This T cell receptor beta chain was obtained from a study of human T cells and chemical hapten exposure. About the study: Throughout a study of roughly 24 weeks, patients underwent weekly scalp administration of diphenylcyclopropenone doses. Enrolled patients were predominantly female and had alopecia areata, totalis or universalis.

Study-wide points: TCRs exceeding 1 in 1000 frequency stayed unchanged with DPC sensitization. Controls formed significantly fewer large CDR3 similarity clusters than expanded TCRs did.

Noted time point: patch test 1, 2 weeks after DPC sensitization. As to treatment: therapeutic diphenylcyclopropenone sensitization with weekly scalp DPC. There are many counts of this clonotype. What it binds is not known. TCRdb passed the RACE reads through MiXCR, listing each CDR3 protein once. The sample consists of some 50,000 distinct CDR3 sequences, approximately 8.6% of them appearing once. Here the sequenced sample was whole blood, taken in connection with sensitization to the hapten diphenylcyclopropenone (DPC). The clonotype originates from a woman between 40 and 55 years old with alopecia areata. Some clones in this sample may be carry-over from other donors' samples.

The CDR3 bases are TGTGCCAGCACCCCCTTGGCTAGCGGGGGGGCCTACGAGCAGTACTTC. As protein: CASTPLASGGAYEQYF. V usage is TRBV6-5 and J usage is TRBJ2-7; TRBD2 matches at 12 bases. CDR3 length equals 16 residues. CDR1 MNHEY and CDR2 SVGAGI come from the germline V gene. V lost 7 bases, J lost 2 bases, and 9 bases stayed unmatched.